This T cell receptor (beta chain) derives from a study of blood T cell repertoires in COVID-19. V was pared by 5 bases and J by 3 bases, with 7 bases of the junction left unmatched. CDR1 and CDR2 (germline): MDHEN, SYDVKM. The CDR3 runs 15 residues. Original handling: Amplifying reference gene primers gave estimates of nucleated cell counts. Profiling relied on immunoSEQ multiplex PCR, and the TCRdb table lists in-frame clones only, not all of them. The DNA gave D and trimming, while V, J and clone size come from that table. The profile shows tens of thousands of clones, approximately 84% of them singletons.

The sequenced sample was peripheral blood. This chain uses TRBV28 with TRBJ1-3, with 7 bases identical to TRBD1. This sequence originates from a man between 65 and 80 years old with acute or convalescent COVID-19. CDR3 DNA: TGTGCCAGCAGTACAGGGGTGGATGGTGGAAACACCATATATTTT. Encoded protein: CASSTGVDGGNTIYF.